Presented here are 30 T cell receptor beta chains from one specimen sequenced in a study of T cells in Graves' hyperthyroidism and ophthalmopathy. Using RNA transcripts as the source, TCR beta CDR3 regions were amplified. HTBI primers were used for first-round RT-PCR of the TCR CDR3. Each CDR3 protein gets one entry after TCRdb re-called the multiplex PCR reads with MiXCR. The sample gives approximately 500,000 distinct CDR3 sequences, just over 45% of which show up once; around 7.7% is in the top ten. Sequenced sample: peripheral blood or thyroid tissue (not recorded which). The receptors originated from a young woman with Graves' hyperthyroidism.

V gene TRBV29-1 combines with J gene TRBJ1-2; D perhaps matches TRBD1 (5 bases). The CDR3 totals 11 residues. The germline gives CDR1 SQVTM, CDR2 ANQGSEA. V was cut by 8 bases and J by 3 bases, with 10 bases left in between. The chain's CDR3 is CSLQTDYGYTF. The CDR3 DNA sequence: TGCAGCTTACAGACAGACTATGGCTACACCTTC. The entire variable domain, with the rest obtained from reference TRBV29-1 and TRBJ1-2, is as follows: SAVISQKPSRDICQRGTSLTIQCQVDSQVTMMFWYRQQPGQSLTLIATANQGSEATYESGFVIDKFPISRPNLTFSTLTVSNMSPEDSSIYLCSLQTDYGYTFGSGTRLTVV.

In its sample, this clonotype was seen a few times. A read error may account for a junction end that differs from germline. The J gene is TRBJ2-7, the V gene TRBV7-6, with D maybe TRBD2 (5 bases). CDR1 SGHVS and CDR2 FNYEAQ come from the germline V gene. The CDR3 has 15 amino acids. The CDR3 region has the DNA TGTGCCAGCAGTTTAGAGGGAAGGAGCTCCTACGAGCAGTACTTC. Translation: CASSLEGRSSYEQYF.

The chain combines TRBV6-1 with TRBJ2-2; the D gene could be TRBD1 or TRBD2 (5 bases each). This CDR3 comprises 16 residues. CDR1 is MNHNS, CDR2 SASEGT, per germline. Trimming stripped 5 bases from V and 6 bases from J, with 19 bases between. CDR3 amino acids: CASSPRGQGASGELFF. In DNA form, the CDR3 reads TGTGCCAGCAGTCCCCGCGGGCAGGGTGCCTCCGGGGAGCTGTTTTTT.

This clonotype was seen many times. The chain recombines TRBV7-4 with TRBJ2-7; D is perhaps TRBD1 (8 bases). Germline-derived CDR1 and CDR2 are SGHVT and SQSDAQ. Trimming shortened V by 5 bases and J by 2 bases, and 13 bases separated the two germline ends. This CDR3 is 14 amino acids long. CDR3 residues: CASSNTGGAYEQYF. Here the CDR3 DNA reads TGTGCCAGCAGCAATACAGGGGGGGCCTACGAGCAGTACTTC.

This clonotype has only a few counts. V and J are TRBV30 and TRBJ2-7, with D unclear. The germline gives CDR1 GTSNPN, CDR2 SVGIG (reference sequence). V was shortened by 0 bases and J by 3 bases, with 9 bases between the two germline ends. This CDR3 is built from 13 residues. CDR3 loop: CAWSVGQVYEQYF. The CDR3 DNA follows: TGTGCCTGGAGTGTAGGGCAGGTCTACGAGCAGTACTTC. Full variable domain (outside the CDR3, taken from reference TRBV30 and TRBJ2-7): SQTIHQWPATLVQPVGSPLSLECTVEGTSNPNLYWYRQAAGRGLQLLFYSVGIGQISSEVPQNLSASRPQDRQFILSSKKLLLSDSGFYLCAWSVGQVYEQYFGPGTRLTVT.

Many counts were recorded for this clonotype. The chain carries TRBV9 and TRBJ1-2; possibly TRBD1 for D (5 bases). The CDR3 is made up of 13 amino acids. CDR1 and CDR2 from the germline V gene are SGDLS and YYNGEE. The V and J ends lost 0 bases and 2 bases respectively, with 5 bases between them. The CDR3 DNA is TGTGCCAGCAGCGTAGACAGGAACTATGGCTACACCTTC. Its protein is CASSVDRNYGYTF.

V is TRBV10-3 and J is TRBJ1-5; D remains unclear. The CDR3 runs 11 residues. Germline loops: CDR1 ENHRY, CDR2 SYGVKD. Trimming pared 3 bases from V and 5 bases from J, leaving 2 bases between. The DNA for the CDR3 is TGTGCCATCAGTGAAGATCAGCCCCAGCATTTT. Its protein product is CAISEDQPQHF.

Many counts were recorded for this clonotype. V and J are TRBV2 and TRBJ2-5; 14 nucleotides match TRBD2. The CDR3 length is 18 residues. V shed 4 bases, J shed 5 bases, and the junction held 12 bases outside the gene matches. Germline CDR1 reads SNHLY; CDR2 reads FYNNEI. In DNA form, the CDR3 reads TGTGCCAGCAGTGCCGGGACTAGCGGGAGAGGGGGCTTGGAGACCCAGTACTTC. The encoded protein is CASSAGTSGRGGLETQYF. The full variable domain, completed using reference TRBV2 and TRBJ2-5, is EPEVTQTPSHQVTQMGQEVILRCVPISNHLYFYWYRQILGQKVEFLVSFYNNEISEKSEIFDDQFSVERPDGSNFTLKIRSTKLEDSAMYFCASSAGTSGRGGLETQYFGPGTRLLVL.

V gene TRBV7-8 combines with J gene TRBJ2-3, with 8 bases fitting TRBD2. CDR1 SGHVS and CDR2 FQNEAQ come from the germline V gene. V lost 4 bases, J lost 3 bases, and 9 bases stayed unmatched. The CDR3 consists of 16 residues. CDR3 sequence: CASSSPYERETDTQYF. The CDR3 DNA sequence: TGTGCCAGCAGCTCCCCGTACGAGCGGGAGACAGATACGCAGTATTTT.

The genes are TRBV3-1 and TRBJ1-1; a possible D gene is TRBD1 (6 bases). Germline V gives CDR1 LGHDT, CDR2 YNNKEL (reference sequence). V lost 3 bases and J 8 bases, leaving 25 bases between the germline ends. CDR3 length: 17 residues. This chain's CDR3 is CASSQTYTGKHDREAFF. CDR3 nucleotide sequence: TGTGCCAGCAGCCAGACCTATACAGGGAAGCATGACCGGGAAGCTTTCTTT.

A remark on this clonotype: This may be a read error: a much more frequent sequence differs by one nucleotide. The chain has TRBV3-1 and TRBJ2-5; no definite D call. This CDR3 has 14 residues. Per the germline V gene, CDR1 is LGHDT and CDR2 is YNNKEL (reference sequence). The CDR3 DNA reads TGTGCCAGCTCACCTAGACGGAACCAAGGGACCCAGTACTTC. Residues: CASSPRRNQGTQYF.

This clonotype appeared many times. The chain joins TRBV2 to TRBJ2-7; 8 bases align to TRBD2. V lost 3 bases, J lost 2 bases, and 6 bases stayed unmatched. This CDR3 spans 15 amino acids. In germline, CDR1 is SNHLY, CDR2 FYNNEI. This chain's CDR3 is CASSEDGRDPYEQYF. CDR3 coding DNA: TGTGCCAGCAGTGAGGACGGGAGGGACCCCTACGAGCAGTACTTC.

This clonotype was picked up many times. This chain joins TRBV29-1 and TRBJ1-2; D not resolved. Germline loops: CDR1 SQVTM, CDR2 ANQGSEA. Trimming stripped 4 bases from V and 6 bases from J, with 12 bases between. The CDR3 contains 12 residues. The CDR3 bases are TGCAGCGTTGGCCTGGGGATTCATGGCTACACCTTC. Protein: CSVGLGIHGYTF. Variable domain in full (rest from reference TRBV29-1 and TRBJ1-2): SAVISQKPSRDICQRGTSLTIQCQVDSQVTMMFWYRQQPGQSLTLIATANQGSEATYESGFVIDKFPISRPNLTFSTLTVSNMSPEDSSIYLCSVGLGIHGYTFGSGTRLTVV.

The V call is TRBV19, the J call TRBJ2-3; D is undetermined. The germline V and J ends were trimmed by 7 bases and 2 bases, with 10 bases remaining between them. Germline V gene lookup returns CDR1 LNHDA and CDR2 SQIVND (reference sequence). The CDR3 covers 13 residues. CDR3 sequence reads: CASKRANTDTQYF. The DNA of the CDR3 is TGTGCCAGTAAGCGCGCAAACACAGATACGCAGTATTTT.

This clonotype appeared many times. In nucleotides, the CDR3 is TGTGCCAGCAGCCTAACAAGGGCTGGCTACACCTTC. It is translated as CASSLTRAGYTF. The gene calls are TRBV5-8 and TRBJ1-2, with no clear D. Germline CDR1 reads SGHTS; CDR2 reads YDEGEE. Trimming removed 4 bases at V and 7 bases at J, with 11 bases between. CDR3 length equals 12 residues.

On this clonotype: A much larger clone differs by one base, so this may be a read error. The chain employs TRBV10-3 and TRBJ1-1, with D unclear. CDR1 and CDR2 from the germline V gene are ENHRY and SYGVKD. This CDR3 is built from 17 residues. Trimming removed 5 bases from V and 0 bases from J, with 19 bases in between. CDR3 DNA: TGTGCCATCAGTATCCGAGGGTGGGGTTACATGAACACTGAAGCTTTCTTT. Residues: CAISIRGWGYMNTEAFF.

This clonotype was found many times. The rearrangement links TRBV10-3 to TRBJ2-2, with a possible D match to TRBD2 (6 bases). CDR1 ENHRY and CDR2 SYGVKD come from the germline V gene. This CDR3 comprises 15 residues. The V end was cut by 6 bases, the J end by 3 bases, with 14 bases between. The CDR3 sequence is CAIRGGDGYTGELFF. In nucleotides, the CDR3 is TGTGCCATCAGGGGCGGGGACGGATACACCGGGGAGCTGTTTTTT.

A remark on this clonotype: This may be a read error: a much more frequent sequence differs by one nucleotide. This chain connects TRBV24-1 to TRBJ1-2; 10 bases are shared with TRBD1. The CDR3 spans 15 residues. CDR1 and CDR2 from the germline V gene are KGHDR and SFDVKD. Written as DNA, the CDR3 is TGTGCCGCCAGTGATCATGGGACAGGGGACTATGGCTACACCTTC. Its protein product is CAASDHGTGDYGYTF.

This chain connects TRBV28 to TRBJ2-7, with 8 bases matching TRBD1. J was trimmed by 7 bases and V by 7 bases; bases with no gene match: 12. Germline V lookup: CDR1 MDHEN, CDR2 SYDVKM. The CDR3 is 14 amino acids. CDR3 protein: CASKTWQGAGEQYF. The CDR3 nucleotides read TGTGCCAGCAAAACGTGGCAGGGGGCGGGTGAGCAGTACTTC.

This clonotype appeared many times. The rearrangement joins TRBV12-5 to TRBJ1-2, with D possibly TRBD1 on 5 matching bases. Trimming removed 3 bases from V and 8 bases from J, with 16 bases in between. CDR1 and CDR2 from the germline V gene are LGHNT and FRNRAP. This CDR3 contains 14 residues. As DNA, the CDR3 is TGTGCTAGTGGTTTCTCAGGGCAGGGTAAAGGCTACACCTTC. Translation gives CASGFSGQGKGYTF.

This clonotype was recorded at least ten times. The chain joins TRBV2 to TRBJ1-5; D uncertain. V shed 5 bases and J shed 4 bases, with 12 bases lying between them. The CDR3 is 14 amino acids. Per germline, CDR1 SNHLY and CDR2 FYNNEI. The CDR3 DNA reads TGTGCCAGCAGTTTAACTAGGGAGAATCAGCCCCAGCATTTT. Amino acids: CASSLTRENQPQHF.

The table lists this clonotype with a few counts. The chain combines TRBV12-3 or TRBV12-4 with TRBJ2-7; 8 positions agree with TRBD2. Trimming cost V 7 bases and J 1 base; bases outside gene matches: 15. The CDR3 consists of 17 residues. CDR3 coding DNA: TGTGCCAGCATCAACGACCCCAGCGGGGGCCCGTCCTACGAGCAGTACTTC. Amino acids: CASINDPSGGPSYEQYF.

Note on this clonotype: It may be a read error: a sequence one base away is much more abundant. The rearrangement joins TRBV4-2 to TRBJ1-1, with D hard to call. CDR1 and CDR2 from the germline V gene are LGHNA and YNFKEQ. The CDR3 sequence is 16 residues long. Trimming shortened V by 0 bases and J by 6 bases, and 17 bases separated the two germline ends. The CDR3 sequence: CASSQEPSRGSAEAFF. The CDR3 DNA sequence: TGTGCCAGCAGCCAAGAACCAAGTCGAGGGAGCGCTGAAGCTTTCTTT.

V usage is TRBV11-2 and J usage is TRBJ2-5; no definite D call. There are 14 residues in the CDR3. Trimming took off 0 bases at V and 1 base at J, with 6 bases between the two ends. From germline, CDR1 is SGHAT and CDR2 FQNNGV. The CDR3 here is CASSLDRSQETQYF. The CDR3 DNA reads TGTGCCAGCAGCTTAGACAGGTCCCAAGAGACCCAGTACTTC. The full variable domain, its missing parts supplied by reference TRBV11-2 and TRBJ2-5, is EAGVAQSPRYKIIEKRQSVAFWCNPISGHATLYWYQQILGQGPKLLIQFQNNGVVDDSQLPKDRFSAERLKGVDSTLKIQPAKLEDSAVYLCASSLDRSQETQYFGPGTRLLVL.

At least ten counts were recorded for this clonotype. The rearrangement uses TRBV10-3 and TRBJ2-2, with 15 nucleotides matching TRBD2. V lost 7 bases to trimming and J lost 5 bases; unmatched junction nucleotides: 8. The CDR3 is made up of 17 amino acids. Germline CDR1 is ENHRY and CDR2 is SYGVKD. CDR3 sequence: CAINMGLAGGRTGELFF. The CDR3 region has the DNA TGTGCCATCAACATGGGACTAGCGGGAGGCCGGACCGGGGAGCTGTTTTTT.

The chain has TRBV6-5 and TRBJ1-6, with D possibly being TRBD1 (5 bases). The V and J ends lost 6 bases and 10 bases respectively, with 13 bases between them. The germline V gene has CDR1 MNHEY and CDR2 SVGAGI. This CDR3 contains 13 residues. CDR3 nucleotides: TGTGCCAGCAGCAGCGACAGTAGATCACCCCTCCACTTT. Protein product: CASSSDSRSPLHF.

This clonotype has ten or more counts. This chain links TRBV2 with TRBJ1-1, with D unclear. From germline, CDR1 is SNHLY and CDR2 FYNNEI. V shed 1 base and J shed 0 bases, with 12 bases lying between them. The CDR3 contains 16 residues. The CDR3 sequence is CASSEEGLRMNTEAFF. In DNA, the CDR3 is TGTGCCAGCAGTGAAGAAGGGTTGAGGATGAACACTGAAGCTTTCTTT.

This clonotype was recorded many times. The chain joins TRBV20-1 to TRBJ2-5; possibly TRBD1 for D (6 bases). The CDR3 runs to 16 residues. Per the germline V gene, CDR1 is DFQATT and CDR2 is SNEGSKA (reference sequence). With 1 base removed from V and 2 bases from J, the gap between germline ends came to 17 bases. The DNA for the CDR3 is TGCAGTGCTAGAGGCCTCCGGACAGTACGGCAAGAGACCCAGTACTTC. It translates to CSARGLRTVRQETQYF.

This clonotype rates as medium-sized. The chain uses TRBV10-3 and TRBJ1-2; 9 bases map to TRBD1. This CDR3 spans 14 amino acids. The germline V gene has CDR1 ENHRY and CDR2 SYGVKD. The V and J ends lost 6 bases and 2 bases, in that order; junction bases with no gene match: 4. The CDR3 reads CAIRMGQGNYGYTF. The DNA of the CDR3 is TGTGCCATCAGGATGGGACAGGGCAACTATGGCTACACCTTC.

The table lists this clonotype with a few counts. CDR3 loop: CASSYTVGTQETQYF. DNA of the CDR3: TGTGCCAGCAGCTATACAGTCGGGACCCAAGAGACCCAGTACTTC. V is TRBV5-6 and J is TRBJ2-5; the D gene could be TRBD1 or TRBD2 (5 bases each). Germline CDR1 reads SGHDT; CDR2 reads YYEEEE. The CDR3 totals 15 residues. The V end was cut by 3 bases, the J end by 1 base, with 13 bases between.